This T cell receptor (beta chain) stems from a study of shared clonotypes between healthy human individuals. Whole-study results and caveats: It was the few donors that limited the genetic and exposure-history diversity represented.

The protocol was immunoSEQ multiplex PCR, while the TCRdb copy is restricted to in-frame clones and leaves out a portion. The top ten clones hold around 12% of a sample with around 510,000 clones, around 77% of them seen once. This clone was recorded only once. What it recognizes is unknown. The germline gives CDR1 MNHNY, CDR2 SVGAGI (reference sequence). This CDR3 is built from 15 residues. The V segment lost 5 bases and the J segment 5 bases; nucleotides outside the gene matches: 9. The rearrangement joins TRBV6-6 to TRBJ2-5, with 9 bases matching TRBD1. The sequence was obtained from a middle-aged woman in good health. Some clones in this sample may be carry-over from other donors' samples. The sample was PBMCs. DNA of the CDR3: TGTGCCAGCAGTGACAGGGGGGGGTTTGCGGAGACCCAGTACTTC. It is translated as CASSDRGGFAETQYF.